The 7 T cell receptor beta chains reported below all come from one sample, sequenced in a study of post-analysis software for immune sequencing data. Antigens of these TCRs are unknown. Unique molecular identifiers were built into the TCR beta cDNA libraries. MiXCR, applied by TCRdb to the PCR reads, yields one record per CDR3 protein. The data contain roughly 600,000 distinct CDR3 sequences, 44% of them seen just once; the ten biggest clones take up about 1.5%. Study-wide results and caveats: There were about five TRBV segments more frequent in patients than controls, and TRBV5-6, TRBV5-1 and TRBV20-1 were among them.

Sequenced: blood. The receptor source for this set is a girl under 18 with multiple sclerosis.

The V and J genes are TRBV4-1 and TRBJ2-1; possible D gene TRBD1, 6 bases. CDR3 size: 16 residues. CDR1 and CDR2 (germline): MGHRA, YSYEKL. Between the trimmed V and J ends, which lost 5 bases and 0 bases, there was a span of 14 bases. CDR3 DNA: TGCGCCAGCAGCGCTAGTACAGGGCGCTCCTACAATGAGCAGTTCTTC. Translated: CASSASTGRSYNEQFF.

The table lists this clonotype with a few counts. The genes are TRBV7-2 and TRBJ1-6; D not certain. CDR1 is SGHTA, CDR2 FQGNSA, per germline. The CDR3 is made up of 13 amino acids. V gave up 1 base and J gave up 12 bases, with 10 bases separating them. The CDR3 DNA is TGTGCCAGCAGCTTAGGCGAAGGACTACCCCTCCACTTT. This sequence encodes CASSLGEGLPLHF.

Concerning this clonotype: An end of the junction differs from the germline gene, which may be a read error. The CDR3 bases are TGTGCCAACAGCCTCCAGACTAGCGGGGGATCCTCCTCGTACAATGAGCAGTTCTTC. Translating it yields CANSLQTSGGSSSYNEQFF. The V and J genes are TRBV7-8 and TRBJ2-1; 12 positions match TRBD2. The CDR3 runs to 19 residues. Germline V lookup: CDR1 SGHVS, CDR2 FQNEAQ. The full variable domain, rest sourced from reference TRBV7-8 and TRBJ2-1, is GAGVSQSPRYKVAKRGQDVALRCDPISGHVSLFWYQQALGQGPEFLTYFQNEAQLDKSGLPSDRFFAERPEGSVSTLKIQRTQQEDSAVYLCANSLQTSGGSSSYNEQFFGPGTRLTVL.

This clonotype appeared a few times. The chain combines TRBV20-1 with TRBJ2-1, with TRBD2 matching 8 bases. The CDR3 sequence is 15 residues long. Germline lookup yields CDR1 DFQATT and CDR2 SNEGSKA (reference sequence). After removal of 6 bases from V and 11 bases from J, the junction contained 18 bases not matched to a gene. CDR3 in amino acids: CSAPRDGGDQYKQFF. CDR3 coding DNA: TGCAGTGCCCCCAGGGACGGGGGGGATCAATACAAGCAGTTCTTC.

Only one count was recorded for this clonotype. At one of its ends the junction is not consistent with the germline gene, which may arise from a read error. The chain is built from TRBV12-3 or TRBV12-4 and TRBJ1-1; D remains ambiguous. This CDR3 has 15 amino acids. CDR3 nucleotides: TGTGCCAGCAGCTGGGGAGGGATTGGGAACACTGAAGCCTTCTTT. Translated, it gives CASSWGGIGNTEAFF.

The genes are TRBV12-3 or TRBV12-4 and TRBJ2-1; D is tentatively TRBD1 or TRBD2 (6 bases each). The V gene lost 7 bases and the J gene lost 13 bases, with 17 bases spanning the gap. The CDR3 contains 12 residues. The CDR3 sequence is CASNGGGTIQFF. The CDR3 DNA reads TGTGCCAGCAATGGGGGCGGGACAATTCAGTTCTTC.

This clonotype was picked up a small number of times. The chain uses TRBV7-8 and TRBJ2-1; no definite D call. Trimming removed 1 base at V and 7 bases at J, with 17 bases between. CDR1 is SGHVS and CDR2 is FQNEAQ in the germline V gene. The CDR3 loop spans 16 amino acids. CDR3 DNA: TGTGCCAGCAGCTTAGGGATAGGTCCCTACCGTAATGAGCAGTTCTTC. The encoded protein is CASSLGIGPYRNEQFF.